The rows below give T cell receptor beta chains drawn from one sample of a study of blood T cells in healthy people across ages. TCRdb re-analysed the 5' RACE reads in MiXCR, keeping a single row per CDR3 protein. The sample holds over 450,000 distinct CDR3 sequences, nearly 25% seen once. The sample was also linked to a second study, of T cells of mothers and their children.

Source material: blood. The receptors shown here come from a boy between 5 and 17 years old in good health. Each CDR3 is given with its conserved first and last residue. The D gene is left open where the match is weak. Expanded clones get a size class; other rows say once, few or many, or leave the size out.

>NA|TRBD1|TRBV12-3/TRBV12-4|TRBJ2-6
CASSFQGARTGANVLTF
TGTGCCAGCAGTTTCCAGGGGGCGCGTACTGGGGCCAACGTCCTGACTTTC
>few|TRBD2|TRBV28|TRBJ2-7
CASSPTGPKRGEQYF
TGTGCCAGCAGTCCCACCGGGCCTAAGCGGGGGGAGCAGTACTTC
>few|NA|TRBV20-1|TRBJ1-4
CSARDDGPNEKLFF
TGCAGTGCTAGAGATGACGGACCTAATGAAAAACTGTTTTTT
>NA|TRBD2|TRBV4-2|TRBJ2-3
CASSQGLAGGANTQYF
TGTGCCAGCAGCCAAGGTCTAGCGGGTGGCGCGAATACGCAGTATTTT
>NA|TRBD1|TRBV4-1|TRBJ1-2
CASSQESGQDGYTF
TGCGCCAGCAGCCAAGAGTCGGGACAGGATGGCTACACCTTC
>few|NA|TRBV20-1|TRBJ2-7
CSARGAGAYSYEQYF
TGCAGTGCTAGAGGGGCCGGGGCTTACTCCTACGAGCAGTACTTC
>NA|NA|TRBV20-1|TRBJ2-4
CSAVGGGAKNIQYF
TGCAGTGCCGTAGGGGGGGGAGCCAAAAACATTCAGTACTTC
>few|NA|TRBV16|TRBJ1-2
CASSQSKGSFYGYTF
TGTGCCAGCAGCCAATCAAAGGGCTCCTTCTATGGCTACACCTTC
>NA|NA|TRBV5-1|TRBJ2-7
CASKPLSSYEQYF
TGCGCCAGCAAACCTCTCAGCTCCTACGAGCAGTACTTC
>many|NA|TRBV20-1|TRBJ2-7
CSASSTGGIGYEQYF
TGCAGTGCTAGTTCTACGGGGGGCATCGGTTACGAGCAGTACTTC
>once|TRBD1|TRBV5-1|TRBJ2-4
CASSSAGQANIQYF
TGCGCCAGCAGCTCGGCGGGACAGGCAAACATTCAGTACTTC
>few|NA|TRBV2|TRBJ1-4
CASTEGEYPTNEKLFF
TGTGCCAGCACCGAGGGGGAGTATCCAACTAATGAAAAACTGTTTTTT
>NA|TRBD1|TRBV5-4|TRBJ2-7
CANSHTRTGLKHEQYF
TGTGCCAACAGCCACACTAGGACAGGGCTCAAGCACGAGCAGTACTTC
>few|NA|TRBV7-9|TRBJ1-5
CASSSGLQPQHF
TGTGCCAGCAGCTCAGGGTTGCAGCCCCAGCATTTT
>NA|NA|TRBV29-1|TRBJ2-2
CSVRKGSGELFF
TGCAGCGTTCGTAAGGGGTCCGGGGAGCTGTTTTTT
>few|TRBD1|TRBV28|TRBJ2-1
CASSSRGQGVYNEQFF
TGTGCCAGCAGTTCCAGAGGACAGGGGGTTTACAATGAGCAGTTCTTC
>NA|NA|TRBV2|TRBJ1-6
CASTAGGSYNSPLHF
TGTGCCAGCACCGCGGGGGGCTCCTATAATTCACCCCTCCACTTT
>few|TRBD1|TRBV20-1|TRBJ2-7
CSARDYGTGVYEQYF
TGCAGTGCTAGAGATTACGGGACAGGGGTCTACGAGCAGTACTTC
>once|NA|TRBV28|TRBJ2-4
CASSYPRVAKNIQYF
TGTGCCAGCAGTTACCCGAGGGTAGCCAAAAACATTCAGTACTTC
>once|TRBD1|TRBV6-1|TRBJ1-1
CASSDRGRVVTEAFF
TGTGCCAGCAGTGACAGGGGGCGGGTAGTGACTGAAGCTTTCTTT
>NA|NA|TRBV5-5|TRBJ2-2
CASMFGGRGTGELFF
TGTGCCAGCATGTTTGGGGGGCGCGGCACCGGGGAGCTGTTTTTT
>few|NA|TRBV5-1|TRBJ1-2
CASSTSGIGYTF
TGCGCCAGCAGCACCTCAGGGATCGGCTACACCTTC
>NA|NA|TRBV10-3|TRBJ2-7
CAISEYRVPSYEQYF
TGTGCCATCAGTGAGTACAGGGTACCCTCCTACGAGCAGTACTTC
>NA|NA|TRBV5-1|TRBJ2-1
CASSGWTPDNEQFF
TGCGCCAGCAGTGGGTGGACTCCCGACAATGAGCAGTTCTTC
>NA|NA|TRBV11-2|TRBJ1-1
CASSLKGTTEAFF
TGTGCCAGCAGCTTAAAAGGGACGACTGAAGCTTTCTTT
>NA|NA|TRBV20-1|TRBJ2-7
CSARGVGEGYEQYF
TGCAGTGCTAGGGGGGTGGGGGAAGGCTACGAGCAGTACTTC
>NA|NA|TRBV6-5|TRBJ2-3
CASSSTARAQYF
TGTGCCAGCAGCTCGACCGCCCGGGCGCAGTATTTT
>NA|NA|TRBV19|TRBJ1-1
CASRALGAAMNTEAFF
TGTGCCAGTAGGGCCTTGGGCGCCGCGATGAACACTGAAGCTTTCTTT
>few|NA|TRBV7-2|TRBJ1-1
CASSSTFSATEAFF
TGTGCCAGCAGCTCGACTTTTAGCGCCACTGAAGCTTTCTTT
>few|NA|TRBV30|TRBJ1-2
CAWSVVLAYGYTF
TGTGCCTGGAGTGTGGTTTTGGCCTATGGCTACACCTTC
>many|TRBD1|TRBV9|TRBJ2-1
CASSVGGGSYNEQFF
TGTGCCAGCAGTGTAGGGGGCGGCTCCTACAATGAGCAGTTCTTC
>NA|NA|TRBV18|TRBJ2-5
CASSPVGLETQYF
TGTGCCAGCTCCCCAGTGGGGTTGGAGACCCAGTACTTC
>NA|NA|TRBV20-1|TRBJ2-3
CSAPPGPLDTQYF
TGCAGTGCCCCCCCCGGACCGTTGGATACGCAGTATTTT
>NA|NA|TRBV7-3|TRBJ1-5
CASSLKSFDGRDQPQHF
TGTGCCAGCAGCTTAAAATCCTTTGACGGCAGGGATCAGCCCCAGCATTTT
>few|NA|TRBV7-2|TRBJ2-7
CATGPLYEQYF
TGTGCCACCGGGCCGTTATACGAGCAGTACTTC
>few|NA|TRBV29-1|TRBJ2-3
CSAGHSTDTQYF
TGCAGCGCCGGACACAGCACAGATACGCAGTATTTT
>NA|NA|TRBV7-2|TRBJ1-1
CASSYTRTEAFF
TGTGCCAGCAGCTACACCCGGACTGAAGCTTTCTTT
>NA|NA|TRBV9|TRBJ1-2
CASSVEGGSGYTF
TGTGCCAGCAGCGTAGAGGGGGGCTCGGGCTACACCTTC
>NA|NA|TRBV6-2/TRBV6-3|TRBJ2-3
CASSYESQAADTQYF
TGTGCCAGCAGTTACGAATCACAGGCCGCAGATACGCAGTATTTT
>NA|TRBD1|TRBV6-2/TRBV6-3|TRBJ1-1
CASSSVQGAGNTEAFF
TGTGCCAGCAGTTCAGTGCAGGGGGCCGGGAACACTGAAGCTTTCTTT